Below, one T cell receptor beta chain is given with its context. Its recognized antigen is unknown. Within one base of it there is no much larger clone, and no base qualities were kept. Expansion of CD8+CD57+ cells had been shown by flow cytometry in the patients chosen for sequencing. All patients had severe acquired aplastic anemia diagnosed by International Study of Aplastic Anemia and Agranulocytosis and Camitta criteria. At the time blood was sampled, none of the patients had received any therapy. In the study, sorted CD4+ and CD8+ blood T cells from patients with severe aplastic anemia and from healthy subjects underwent deep sequencing of TCR repertoires. In the USA, patient enrollment took place under clinicaltrials.gov protocols 00001620, 01623167, 00001397, 00071045, 00081523 and 00961064. Ficoll-Paque density gradient centrifugation was used to isolate peripheral blood mononuclear cells. Before DNA extraction, CD4+ and CD8+ T cells were sorted with FACS or magnetic beads.

The sample originates from a study of CD8+CD57+ T cells in acquired aplastic anemia (dated by TCRdb to about 2018). For the wider study: Extracted DNA from sorted CD4+ and CD8+ cells averaged approximately 3.4 ug, ranging from roughly 0.19 to 27.4 ug. A CD8+CD57+ expansion meant a frequency higher than the mean frequency seen in healthy subjects. Here is what the overall study found, with its caveats: Although some 28 CD8+ CDR3 sequences were shared by patients and controls, these sequences appeared highly expressed in patients and within the immunodominant clones of patients. CD8+ Simpson's diversity did not differ significantly between patients and healthy controls (P=0.060).

Genomic DNA was used as template for profiling of TCR beta VDJ combinations and CDR3 sequences. An Illumina HiSeq 2000 was used for TCR repertoire sequencing. The original methods were these. Repertoires were assessed using TRBV/TRBJ rearrangement plots, CDR3 size and DJ length profiles, and Simpson's diversity index. The most abundant DNA sequence in the deep sequencing data was defined as the immunodominant clone. CDR3 amino acid sequences were screened for sharing across subjects and compared with published repertoires and the VDJdb database. TCRdb cleaned the public reads at Q25 with fastp, built clones with MiXCR and kept in-frame beta chains. Rows are unified per CDR3 protein, each entry keeping the most common DNA and genes. These V and J calls derive from TCRdb rather than the authors' analysis. The sample table contains some 150,000 distinct CDR3 sequences; only one count was recorded for 71% of them. The ten largest clones add up to 35% to 50% of the sample.

V is cut back by 5 bases and J by 3 bases, with 3 bases in the junction unmatched. There are 14 amino acids in the CDR3, from cysteine to phenylalanine inclusive. Only the CDR3 part of the read is kept: 42 bases, read in frame from the first base. CDR1 and CDR2 are read off the germline V gene as SGHAT and FQNNGV. Sequences were obtained from sorted CD4+, CD8+, or CD8+CD57+ T cells (not recorded which) from PBMCs. The TCR was taken from a human donor with aplastic anemia. The chain links TRBV11-2 with TRBJ1-1, with 10 central nucleotides matching TRBD1. The nucleotide sequence is given as TGTGCCAGCAGCATCGGACAGGGGGACACTGAAGCTTTCTTT. Its protein reads: CASSIGQGDTEAFF.